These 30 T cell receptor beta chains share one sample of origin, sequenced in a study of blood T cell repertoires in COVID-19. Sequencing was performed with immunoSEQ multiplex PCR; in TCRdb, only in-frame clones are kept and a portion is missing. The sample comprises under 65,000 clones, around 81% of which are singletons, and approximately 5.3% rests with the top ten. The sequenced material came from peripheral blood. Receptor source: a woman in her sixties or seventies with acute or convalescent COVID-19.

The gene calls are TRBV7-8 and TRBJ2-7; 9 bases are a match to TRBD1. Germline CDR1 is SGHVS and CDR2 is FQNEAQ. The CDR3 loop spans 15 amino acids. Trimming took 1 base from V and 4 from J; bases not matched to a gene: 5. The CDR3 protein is CASSLVGTGTYEQYF. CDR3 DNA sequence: TGTGCCAGCAGCTTAGTCGGGACAGGGACGTACGAGCAGTACTTC.

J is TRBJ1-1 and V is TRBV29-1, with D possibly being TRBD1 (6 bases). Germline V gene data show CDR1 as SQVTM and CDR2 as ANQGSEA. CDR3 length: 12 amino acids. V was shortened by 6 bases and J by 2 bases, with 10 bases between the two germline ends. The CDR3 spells CSVPDSNTEAFF. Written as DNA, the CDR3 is TGCAGCGTCCCGGACAGTAACACTGAAGCTTTCTTT.

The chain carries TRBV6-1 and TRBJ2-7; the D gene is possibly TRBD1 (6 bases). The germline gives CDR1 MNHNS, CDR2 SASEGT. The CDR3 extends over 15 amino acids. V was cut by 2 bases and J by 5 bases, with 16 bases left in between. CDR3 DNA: TGTGCCAGCAGTGAAAAAAGGGGGTTCGGCGACGAGCAGTACTTC. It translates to CASSEKRGFGDEQYF.

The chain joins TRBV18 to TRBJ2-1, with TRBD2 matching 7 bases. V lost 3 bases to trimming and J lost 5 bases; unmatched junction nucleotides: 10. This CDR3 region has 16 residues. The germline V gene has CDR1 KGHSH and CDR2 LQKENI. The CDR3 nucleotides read TGTGCCAGCTCACCGTCGAGCGGGGAGGGCGACAATGAGCAGTTCTTC. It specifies CASSPSSGEGDNEQFF. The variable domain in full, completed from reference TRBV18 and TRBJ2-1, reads NAGVMQNPRHLVRRRGQEARLRCSPMKGHSHVYWYRQLPEEGLKFMVYLQKENIIDESGMPKERFSAEFPKEGPSILRIQQVVRGDSAAYFCASSPSSGEGDNEQFFGPGTRLTVL.

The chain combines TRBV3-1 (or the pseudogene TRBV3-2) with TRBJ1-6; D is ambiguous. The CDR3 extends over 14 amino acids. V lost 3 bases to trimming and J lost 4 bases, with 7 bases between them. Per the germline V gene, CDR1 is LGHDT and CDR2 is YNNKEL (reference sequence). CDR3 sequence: CASSQSDYNSPLHF. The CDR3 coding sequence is TGTGCCAGCAGCCAGAGCGATTATAATTCACCCCTCCACTTT.

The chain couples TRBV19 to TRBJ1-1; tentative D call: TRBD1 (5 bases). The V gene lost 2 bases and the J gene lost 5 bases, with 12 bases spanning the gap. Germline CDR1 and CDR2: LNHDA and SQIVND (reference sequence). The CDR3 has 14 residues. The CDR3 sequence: CASSILAGITEAFF. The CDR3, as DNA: TGTGCCAGTAGTATATTAGCAGGGATTACTGAAGCTTTCTTT. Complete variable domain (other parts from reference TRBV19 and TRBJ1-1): DGGITQSPKYLFRKEGQNVTLSCEQNLNHDAMYWYRQDPGQGLRLIYYSQIVNDFQKGDIAEGYSVSREKKESFPLTVTSAQKNPTAFYLCASSILAGITEAFFGQGTRLTVV.

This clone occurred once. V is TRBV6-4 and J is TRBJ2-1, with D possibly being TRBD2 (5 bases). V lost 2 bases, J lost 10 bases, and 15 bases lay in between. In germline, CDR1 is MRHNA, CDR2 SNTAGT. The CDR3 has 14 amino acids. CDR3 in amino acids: CASSDGLGSLEQFF. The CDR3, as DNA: TGTGCCAGCAGTGACGGACTGGGGAGCCTAGAGCAGTTCTTC.

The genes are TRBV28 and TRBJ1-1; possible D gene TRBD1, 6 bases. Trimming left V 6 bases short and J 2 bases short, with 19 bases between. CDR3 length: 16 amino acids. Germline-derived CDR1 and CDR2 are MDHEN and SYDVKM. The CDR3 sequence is CASREGGARGNTEAFF. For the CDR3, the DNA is TGTGCCAGCAGAGAGGGGGGGGCGCGGGGAAACACTGAAGCTTTCTTT.

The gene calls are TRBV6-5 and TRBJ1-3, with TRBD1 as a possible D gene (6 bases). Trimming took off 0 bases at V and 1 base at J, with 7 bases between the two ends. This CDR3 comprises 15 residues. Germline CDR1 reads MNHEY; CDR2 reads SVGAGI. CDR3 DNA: TGTGCCAGCAGTTACTCCGGACAGTCTGGAAACACCATATATTTT. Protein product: CASSYSGQSGNTIYF.

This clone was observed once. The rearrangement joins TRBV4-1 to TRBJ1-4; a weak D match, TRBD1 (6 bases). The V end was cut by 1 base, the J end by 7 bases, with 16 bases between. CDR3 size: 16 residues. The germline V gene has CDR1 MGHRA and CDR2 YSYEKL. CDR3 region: CASSQVSGLRGEKLFF. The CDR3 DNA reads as TGCGCCAGCAGCCAAGTGTCCGGCCTCAGGGGTGAAAAACTGTTTTTT.

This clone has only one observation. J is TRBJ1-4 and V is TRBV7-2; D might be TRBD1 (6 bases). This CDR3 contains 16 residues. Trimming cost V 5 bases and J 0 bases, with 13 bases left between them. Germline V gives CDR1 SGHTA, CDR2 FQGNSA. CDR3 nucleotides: TGTGCCAGCAGCCCGGGACAACTTGCAACTAATGAAAAACTGTTTTTT. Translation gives CASSPGQLATNEKLFF.

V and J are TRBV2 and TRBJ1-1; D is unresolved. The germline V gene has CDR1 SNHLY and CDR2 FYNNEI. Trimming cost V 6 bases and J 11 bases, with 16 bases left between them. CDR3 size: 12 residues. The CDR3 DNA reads TGTGCCAGCAGCTTCGCTGGGCGGGAGGCTTTCTTT. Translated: CASSFAGREAFF.

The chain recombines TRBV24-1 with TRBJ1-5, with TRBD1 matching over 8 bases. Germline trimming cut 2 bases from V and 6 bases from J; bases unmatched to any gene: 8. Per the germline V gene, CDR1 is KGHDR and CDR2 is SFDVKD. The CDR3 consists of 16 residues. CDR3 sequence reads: CATSDSGQGRAQPQHF. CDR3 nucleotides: TGTGCCACCAGTGATTCAGGACAGGGCCGGGCTCAGCCCCAGCATTTT.

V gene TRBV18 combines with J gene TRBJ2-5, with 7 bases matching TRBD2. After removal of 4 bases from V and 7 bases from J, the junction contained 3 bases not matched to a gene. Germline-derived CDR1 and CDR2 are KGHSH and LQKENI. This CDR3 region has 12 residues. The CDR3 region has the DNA TGTGCCAGCTCACGAGGGGAGGGGACCCAGTACTTC. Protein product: CASSRGEGTQYF.

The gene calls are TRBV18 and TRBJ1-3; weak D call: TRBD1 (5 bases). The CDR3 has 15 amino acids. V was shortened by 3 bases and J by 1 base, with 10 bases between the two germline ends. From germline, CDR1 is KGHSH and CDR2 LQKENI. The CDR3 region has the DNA TGTGCCAGCTCACCGGGGACTTTTTCTGGAAACACCATATATTTT. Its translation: CASSPGTFSGNTIYF. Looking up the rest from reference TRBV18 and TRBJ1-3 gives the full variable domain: NAGVMQNPRHLVRRRGQEARLRCSPMKGHSHVYWYRQLPEEGLKFMVYLQKENIIDESGMPKERFSAEFPKEGPSILRIQQVVRGDSAAYFCASSPGTFSGNTIYFGEGSWLTVV.

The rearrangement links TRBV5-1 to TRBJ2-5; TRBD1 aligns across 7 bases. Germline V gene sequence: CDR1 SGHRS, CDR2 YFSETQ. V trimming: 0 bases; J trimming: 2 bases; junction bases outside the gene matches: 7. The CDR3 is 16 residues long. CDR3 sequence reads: CASSLAGQAAQETQYF. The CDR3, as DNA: TGCGCCAGCAGCTTGGCCGGACAGGCTGCGCAAGAGACCCAGTACTTC.

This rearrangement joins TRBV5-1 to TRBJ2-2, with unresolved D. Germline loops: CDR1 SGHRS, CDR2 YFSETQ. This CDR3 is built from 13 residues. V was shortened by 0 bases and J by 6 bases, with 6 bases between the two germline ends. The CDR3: CASSLETAGELFF. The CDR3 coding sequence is TGCGCCAGCAGCTTGGAGACTGCCGGGGAGCTGTTTTTT.

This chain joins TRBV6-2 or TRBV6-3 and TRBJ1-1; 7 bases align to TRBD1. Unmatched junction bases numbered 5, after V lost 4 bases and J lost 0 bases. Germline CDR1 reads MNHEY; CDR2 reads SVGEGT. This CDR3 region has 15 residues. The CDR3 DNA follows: TGTGCCAGCAGTTCGGGACAGCTCATGAACACTGAAGCTTTCTTT. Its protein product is CASSSGQLMNTEAFF.

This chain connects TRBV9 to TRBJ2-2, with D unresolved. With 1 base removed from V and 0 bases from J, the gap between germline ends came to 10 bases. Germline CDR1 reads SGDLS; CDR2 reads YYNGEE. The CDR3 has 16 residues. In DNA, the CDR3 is TGTGCCAGCAGCGTAATGCTAGGTGCGAACACCGGGGAGCTGTTTTTT. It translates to CASSVMLGANTGELFF.

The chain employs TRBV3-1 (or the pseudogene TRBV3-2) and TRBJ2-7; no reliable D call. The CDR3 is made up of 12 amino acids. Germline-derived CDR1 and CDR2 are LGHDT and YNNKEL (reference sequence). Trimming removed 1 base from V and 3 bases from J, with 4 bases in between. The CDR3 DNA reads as TGTGCCAGCAGCCAAGGACACTACGAGCAGTACTTC. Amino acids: CASSQGHYEQYF.

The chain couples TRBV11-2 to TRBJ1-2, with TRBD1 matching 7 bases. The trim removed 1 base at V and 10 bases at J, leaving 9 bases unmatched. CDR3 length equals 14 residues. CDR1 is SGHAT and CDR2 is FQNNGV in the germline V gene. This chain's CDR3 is CASSLAARQGAYTF. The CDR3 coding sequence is TGTGCCAGCAGCTTAGCAGCGCGACAGGGTGCCTACACCTTC.

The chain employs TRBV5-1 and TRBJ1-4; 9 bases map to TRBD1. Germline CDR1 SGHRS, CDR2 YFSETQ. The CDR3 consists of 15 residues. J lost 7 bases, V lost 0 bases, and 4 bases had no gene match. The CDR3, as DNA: TGCGCCAGCAGCTTGGAGGGACAGGGTGGTGAAAAACTGTTTTTT. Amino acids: CASSLEGQGGEKLFF.

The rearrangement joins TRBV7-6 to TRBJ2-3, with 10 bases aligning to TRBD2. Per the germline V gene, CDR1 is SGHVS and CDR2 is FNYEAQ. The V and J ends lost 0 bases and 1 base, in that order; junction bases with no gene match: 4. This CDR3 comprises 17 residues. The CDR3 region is CASSLAASGSRTDTQYF. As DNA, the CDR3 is TGTGCCAGCAGCTTAGCGGCTAGCGGGAGTCGCACAGATACGCAGTATTTT.

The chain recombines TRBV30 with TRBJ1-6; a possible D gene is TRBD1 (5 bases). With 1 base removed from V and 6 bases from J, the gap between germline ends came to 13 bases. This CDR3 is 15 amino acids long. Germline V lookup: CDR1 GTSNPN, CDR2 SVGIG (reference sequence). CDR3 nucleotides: TGTGCCTGGAGTGGGCCTGGAGGGGCTAATTCACCCCTCCACTTT. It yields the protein CAWSGPGGANSPLHF.

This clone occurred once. CDR3 loop: CSVSPTAMNTEAFF. The CDR3 bases are TGCAGCGTTTCCCCGACAGCTATGAACACTGAAGCTTTCTTT. The V and J genes are TRBV29-1 and TRBJ1-1, with a tentative D call TRBD1 (5 bases). V lost 5 bases and J 0 bases, leaving 13 bases between the germline ends. Germline V lookup: CDR1 SQVTM, CDR2 ANQGSEA. The CDR3 is made up of 14 amino acids.

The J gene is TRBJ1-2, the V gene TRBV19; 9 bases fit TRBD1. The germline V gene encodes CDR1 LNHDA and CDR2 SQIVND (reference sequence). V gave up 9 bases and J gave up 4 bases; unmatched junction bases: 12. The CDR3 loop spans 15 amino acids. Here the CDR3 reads CASLPFTGGVYGYTF. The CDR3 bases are TGTGCCAGCTTACCTTTTACAGGGGGCGTCTATGGCTACACCTTC.

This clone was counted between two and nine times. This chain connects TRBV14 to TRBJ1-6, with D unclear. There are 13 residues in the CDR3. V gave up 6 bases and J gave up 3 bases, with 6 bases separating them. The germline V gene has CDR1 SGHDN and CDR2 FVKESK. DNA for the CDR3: TGTGCCAGCAGGTCCAGCTATAATTCACCCCTCCACTTT. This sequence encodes CASRSSYNSPLHF.

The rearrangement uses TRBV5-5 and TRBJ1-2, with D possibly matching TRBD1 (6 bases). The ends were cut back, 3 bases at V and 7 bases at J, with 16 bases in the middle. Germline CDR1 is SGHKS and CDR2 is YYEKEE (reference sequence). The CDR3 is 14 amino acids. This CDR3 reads CASSSHRAKGGYTF. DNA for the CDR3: TGTGCCAGCAGCTCCCACAGGGCCAAAGGTGGCTACACCTTC.

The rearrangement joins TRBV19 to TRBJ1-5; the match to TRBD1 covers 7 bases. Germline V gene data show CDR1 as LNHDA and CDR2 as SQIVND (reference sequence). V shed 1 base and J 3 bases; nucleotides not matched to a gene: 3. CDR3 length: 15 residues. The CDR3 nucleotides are TGTGCCAGTAGTATAGGACAGGGCTACAATCAGCCCCAGCATTTT. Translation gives CASSIGQGYNQPQHF.

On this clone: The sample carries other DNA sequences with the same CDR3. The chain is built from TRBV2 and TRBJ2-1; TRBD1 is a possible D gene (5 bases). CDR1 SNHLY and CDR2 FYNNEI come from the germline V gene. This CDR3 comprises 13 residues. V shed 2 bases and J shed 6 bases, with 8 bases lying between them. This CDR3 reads CASSEWQGNEQFF. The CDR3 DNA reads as TGTGCCAGCAGTGAATGGCAGGGCAATGAGCAGTTCTTC.